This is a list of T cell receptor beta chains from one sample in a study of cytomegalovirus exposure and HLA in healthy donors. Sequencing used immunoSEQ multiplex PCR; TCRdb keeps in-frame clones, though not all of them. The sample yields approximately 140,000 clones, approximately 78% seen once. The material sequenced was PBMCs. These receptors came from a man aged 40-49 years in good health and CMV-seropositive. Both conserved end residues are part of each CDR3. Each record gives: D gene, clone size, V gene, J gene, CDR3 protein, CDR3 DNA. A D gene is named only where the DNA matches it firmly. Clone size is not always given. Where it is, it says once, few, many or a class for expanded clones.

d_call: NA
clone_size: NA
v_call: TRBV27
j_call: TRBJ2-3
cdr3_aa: CASSFEVGVNTDTQYF
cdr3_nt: TGTGCCAGCAGTTTTGAGGTGGGAGTGAACACAGATACGCAGTATTTT

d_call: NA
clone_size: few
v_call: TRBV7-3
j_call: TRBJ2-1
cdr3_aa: CASSPPGTYNEQFF
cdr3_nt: TGTGCCAGCAGCCCACCGGGGACCTACAATGAGCAGTTCTTC

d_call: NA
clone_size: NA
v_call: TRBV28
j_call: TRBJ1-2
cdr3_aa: CASRTGHYYGYTF
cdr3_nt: TGTGCCAGCAGGACGGGACACTACTATGGCTACACCTTC

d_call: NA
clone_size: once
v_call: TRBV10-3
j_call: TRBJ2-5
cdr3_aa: CAISDPQETQYF
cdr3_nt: TGTGCCATCAGTGATCCTCAAGAGACCCAGTACTTC

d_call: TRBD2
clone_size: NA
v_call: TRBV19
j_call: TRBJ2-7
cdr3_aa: CASRPELAGGPHEQYF
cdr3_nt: TGTGCCAGTAGACCCGAGCTAGCGGGAGGGCCCCACGAGCAGTACTTC

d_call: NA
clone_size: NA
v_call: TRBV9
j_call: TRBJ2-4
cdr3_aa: CASSVVIWGRISVARAKNIQYF
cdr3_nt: TGTGCCAGCAGCGTAGTTATTTGGGGGCGGATTAGCGTTGCGAGGGCCAAAAACATTCAGTACTTC

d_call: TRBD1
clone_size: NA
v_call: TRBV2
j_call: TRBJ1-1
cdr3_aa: CASRPRGPTEAFF
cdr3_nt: TGTGCCAGCAGGCCCAGGGGGCCCACTGAAGCTTTCTTT

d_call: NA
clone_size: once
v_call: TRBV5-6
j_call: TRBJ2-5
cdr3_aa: CASRPKGQIQETQYF
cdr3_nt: TGTGCCAGCAGACCAAAGGGACAAATACAAGAGACCCAGTACTTC

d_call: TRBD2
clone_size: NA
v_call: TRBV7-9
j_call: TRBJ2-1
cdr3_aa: CASSLTGTSGSVEQFF
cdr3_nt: TGTGCCAGCAGCTTAACCGGGACTAGCGGGAGTGTTGAGCAGTTCTTC

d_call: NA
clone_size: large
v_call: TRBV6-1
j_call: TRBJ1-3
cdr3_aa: CASSEEAGSGNTIYF
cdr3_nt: TGTGCCAGCAGTGAAGAAGCAGGGTCTGGAAACACCATATATTTT

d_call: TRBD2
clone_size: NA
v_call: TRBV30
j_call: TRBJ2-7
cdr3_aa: CAWSVNLADEQYF
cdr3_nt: TGTGCCTGGAGTGTTAACCTAGCGGACGAGCAGTACTTC

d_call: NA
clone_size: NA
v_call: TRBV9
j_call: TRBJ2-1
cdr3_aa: CASSVVGWNSYNEQFF
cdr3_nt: TGTGCCAGCAGCGTAGTCGGGTGGAACTCCTACAATGAGCAGTTCTTC

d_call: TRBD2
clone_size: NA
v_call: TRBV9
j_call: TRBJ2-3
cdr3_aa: CASSTQAGLAGGLGTDTQYF
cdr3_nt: TGTGCCAGCAGCACCCAAGCGGGACTAGCGGGAGGTTTGGGAACAGATACGCAGTATTTT

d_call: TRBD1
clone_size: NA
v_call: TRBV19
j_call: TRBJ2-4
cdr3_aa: CASTRQGDAKNIQYF
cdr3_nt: TGTGCCAGTACCCGACAGGGTGATGCCAAAAACATTCAGTACTTC

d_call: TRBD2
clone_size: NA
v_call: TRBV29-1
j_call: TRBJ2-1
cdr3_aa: CSVRGGREGEQFF
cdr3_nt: TGCAGCGTTAGGGGCGGGAGAGAGGGTGAGCAGTTCTTC

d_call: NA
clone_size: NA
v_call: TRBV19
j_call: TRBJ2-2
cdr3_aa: CASTGSGVLGTGELFF
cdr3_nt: TGTGCCAGTACAGGTTCAGGGGTATTAGGCACCGGGGAGCTGTTTTTT

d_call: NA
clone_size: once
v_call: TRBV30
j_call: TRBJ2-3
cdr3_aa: CAWSLGQGSTDTQYF
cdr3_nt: TGTGCCTGGAGCCTCGGTCAGGGAAGCACAGATACGCAGTATTTT

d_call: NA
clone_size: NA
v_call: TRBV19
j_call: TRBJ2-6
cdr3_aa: CASSPRALGPSSGANVLTF
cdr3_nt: TGTGCCAGTAGTCCCAGGGCCCTAGGACCCTCCTCTGGGGCCAACGTCCTGACTTTC

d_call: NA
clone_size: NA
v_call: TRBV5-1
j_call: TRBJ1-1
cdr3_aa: CASSLQGNVGTEAFF
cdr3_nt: TGCGCCAGCAGCTTACAGGGAAATGTGGGCACTGAAGCTTTCTTT

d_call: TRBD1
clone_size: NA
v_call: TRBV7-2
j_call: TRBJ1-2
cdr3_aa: CASSVGQGAKGYTF
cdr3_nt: TGTGCCAGCAGCGTGGGACAGGGGGCTAAAGGCTACACCTTC

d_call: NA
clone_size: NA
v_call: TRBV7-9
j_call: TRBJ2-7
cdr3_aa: CASSLAGLYEQYF
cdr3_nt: TGTGCCAGCAGCTTAGCTGGGCTCTACGAGCAGTACTTC

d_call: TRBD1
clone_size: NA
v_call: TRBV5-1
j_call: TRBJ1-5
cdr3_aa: CASSLQGNSNQPQHF
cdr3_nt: TGCGCCAGCAGCTTACAGGGGAATAGCAATCAGCCCCAGCATTTT

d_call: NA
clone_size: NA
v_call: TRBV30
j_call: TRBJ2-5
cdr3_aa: CAWSGFGGSQETQYF
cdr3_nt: TGTGCCTGGAGTGGCTTTGGGGGCTCCCAAGAGACCCAGTACTTC

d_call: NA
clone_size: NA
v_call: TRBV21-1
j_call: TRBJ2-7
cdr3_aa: CASSPRSRGSSSYEQYF
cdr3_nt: TGTGCCAGCAGCCCGCGGTCCCGGGGGTCTAGCTCCTACGAGCAGTACTTC

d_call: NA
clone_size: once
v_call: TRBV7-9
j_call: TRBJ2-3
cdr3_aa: CSSSFAQAFGTDTQYF
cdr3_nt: TGTTCCAGCAGCTTCGCTCAGGCGTTCGGCACAGATACGCAGTATTTT

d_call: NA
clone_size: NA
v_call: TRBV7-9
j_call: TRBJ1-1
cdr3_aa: CASKLGGANTEAFF
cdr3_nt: TGTGCCAGCAAATTGGGGGGAGCAAACACTGAAGCTTTCTTT

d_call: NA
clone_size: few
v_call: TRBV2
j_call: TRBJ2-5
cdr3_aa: CASSQDEETQYF
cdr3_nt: TGTGCCAGCAGCCAGGATGAAGAGACCCAGTACTTC

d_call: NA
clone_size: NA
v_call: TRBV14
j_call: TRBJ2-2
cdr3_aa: CASSLGTRNTGELFF
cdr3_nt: TGTGCCAGCAGCCTTGGGACAAGAAACACCGGGGAGCTGTTTTTT

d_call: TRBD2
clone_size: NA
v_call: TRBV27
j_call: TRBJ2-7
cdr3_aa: CASSSVAGGRDEQYF
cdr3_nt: TGTGCCAGCAGTTCCGTAGCGGGAGGGCGGGACGAGCAGTACTTC

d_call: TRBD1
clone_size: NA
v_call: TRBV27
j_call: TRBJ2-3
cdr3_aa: CASSLVSGQGSTDTQYF
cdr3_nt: TGTGCCAGCAGTTTAGTTTCGGGACAGGGGTCGACAGATACGCAGTATTTT

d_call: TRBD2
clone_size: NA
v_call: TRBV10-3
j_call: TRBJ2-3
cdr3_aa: CAISDPGLAGTSTDTQYF
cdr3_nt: TGTGCCATCAGTGACCCGGGACTAGCGGGTACTAGCACAGATACGCAGTATTTT

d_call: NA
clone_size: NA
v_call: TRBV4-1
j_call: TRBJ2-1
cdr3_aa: CASSQEPSGPYNEQFF
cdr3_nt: TGCGCCAGCAGCCAAGAGCCGAGCGGACCCTACAATGAGCAGTTCTTC

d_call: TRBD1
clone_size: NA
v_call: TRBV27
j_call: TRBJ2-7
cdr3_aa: CASSRDRSSYEQYF
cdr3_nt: TGTGCCAGCAGCCGGGACAGATCCTCCTACGAGCAGTACTTC

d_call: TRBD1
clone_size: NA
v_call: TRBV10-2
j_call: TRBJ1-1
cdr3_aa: CASSQGEWTEAFF
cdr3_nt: TGCGCCAGCAGTCAGGGGGAATGGACTGAAGCTTTCTTT

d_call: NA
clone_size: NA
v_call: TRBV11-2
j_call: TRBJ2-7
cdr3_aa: CASSFRTEGYEQYF
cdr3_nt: TGTGCCAGCAGCTTCCGGACAGAAGGCTACGAGCAGTACTTC

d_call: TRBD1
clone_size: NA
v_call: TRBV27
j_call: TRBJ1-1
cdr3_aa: CASRLTGGEYMNTEAFF
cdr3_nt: TGTGCCAGCAGGCTCACAGGGGGAGAATACATGAACACTGAAGCTTTCTTT

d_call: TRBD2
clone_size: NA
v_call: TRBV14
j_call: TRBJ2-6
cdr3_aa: CASSRLSGRASSGANVLTF
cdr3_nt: TGTGCCAGCAGCCGACTTAGCGGGAGGGCCTCGTCTGGGGCCAACGTCCTGACTTTC

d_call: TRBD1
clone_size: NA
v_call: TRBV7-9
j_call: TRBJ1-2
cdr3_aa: CAARQGWNSNYGYTF
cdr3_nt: TGTGCCGCCCGACAGGGGTGGAATTCTAACTATGGCTACACCTTC

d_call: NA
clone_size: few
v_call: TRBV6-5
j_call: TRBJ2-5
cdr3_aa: CASSYSWSQETQYF
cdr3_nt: TGTGCCAGCAGTTACTCATGGAGCCAAGAGACCCAGTACTTC

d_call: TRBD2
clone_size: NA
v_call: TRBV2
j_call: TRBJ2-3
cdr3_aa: CASSSGTSATDTQYF
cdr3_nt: TGTGCCAGCAGTAGCGGGACTAGCGCAACAGATACGCAGTATTTT

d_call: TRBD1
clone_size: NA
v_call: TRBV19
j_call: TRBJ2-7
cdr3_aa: CASTLDRANSYEQYF
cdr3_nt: TGTGCCAGTACCCTGGACAGGGCGAACTCCTACGAGCAGTACTTC

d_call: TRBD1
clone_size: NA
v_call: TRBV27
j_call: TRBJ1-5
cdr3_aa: CASTLVGGVQPQHF
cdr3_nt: TGTGCCAGCACCTTGGTAGGGGGCGTTCAGCCCCAGCATTTT

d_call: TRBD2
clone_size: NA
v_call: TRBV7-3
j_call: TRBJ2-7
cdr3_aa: CASSLSPGLAGEGEQYF
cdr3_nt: TGTGCCAGCAGCTTGTCCCCGGGACTAGCGGGAGAAGGGGAACAGTACTTC